Following are 9 T cell receptor beta chains from one sample sequenced in a study of cytomegalovirus exposure and HLA in healthy donors. 60 Vbeta and 13 Jbeta primers were used in PCR. Repertoires were generated with immunoSEQ multiplex PCR, while TCRdb's copy carries only in-frame clones and drops some. In the table there are under 200,000 clones, around 77% of which are singletons. Sequencing was carried out using PBMCs. These TCRs come from a man aged 55 to 70 in good health and CMV-seronegative.

The chain combines TRBV15 with TRBJ2-7, with 9 bases fitting TRBD1. V dropped 4 bases and J dropped 2; count of bases not matched to a gene: 3. The CDR3 runs to 14 residues. The germline V gene encodes CDR1 LNHNV and CDR2 YYDKDF (reference sequence). The CDR3, as DNA: TGTGCCACCAGCAAGGACAGGGGACCCTACGAGCAGTACTTC. Translating it yields CATSKDRGPYEQYF. The full variable domain, its missing parts supplied by reference TRBV15 and TRBJ2-7, is DAMVIQNPRYQVTQFGKPVTLSCSQTLNHNVMYWYQQKSSQAPKLLFHYYDKDFNNEADTPDNFQSRRPNTSFCFLDIRSPGLGDTAMYLCATSKDRGPYEQYFGPGTRLTVT.

The J gene is TRBJ2-2, the V gene TRBV5-6; D is undetermined. The V end lost 0 bases, the J end lost 6 bases, and 3 bases lay between the germline ends. Germline CDR1 reads SGHDT; CDR2 reads YYEEEE. The CDR3 runs to 12 residues. DNA for the CDR3: TGTGCCAGCAGCTTGGCCGCCGGGGAGCTGTTTTTT. This translates into CASSLAAGELFF.

This clone was picked up a small number of times. One junction end does not reproduce the germline sequence, and a read error may be involved. The sample contains more than one DNA sequence encoding this CDR3. Written as DNA, the CDR3 is TGTGCCAGCAGCTTGATGCGGAGAGAGAGGGAGCAGTTCTTC. Its protein product is CASSLMRREREQFF. The chain has TRBV5-1 and TRBJ2-1; unclear D gene. CDR3 length: 14 amino acids. CDR1 is SGHRS and CDR2 is YFSETQ in the germline V gene.

V is TRBV9 and J is TRBJ2-7; D is perhaps TRBD1 (6 bases). There are 14 residues in the CDR3. V was clipped by 0 bases and J by 0 bases, with 7 bases between them. CDR1 is SGDLS, CDR2 YYNGEE, per germline. The CDR3 DNA follows: TGTGCCAGCAGCGTAGAGGGGGTCTCCTACGAGCAGTACTTC. It codes for CASSVEGVSYEQYF.

The chain joins TRBV6-5 to TRBJ2-2, with 9 bases lining up with TRBD2. The CDR3 loop spans 15 amino acids. Germline CDR1 MNHEY, CDR2 SVGAGI. V lost 6 bases to trimming and J lost 3 bases; unmatched junction nucleotides: 5. DNA for the CDR3: TGTGCCAGCAGGAATAGCGGGGGATACACCGGGGAGCTGTTTTTT. It codes for CASRNSGGYTGELFF.

This clone was detected once. The chain combines TRBV7-3 with TRBJ2-5; D perhaps matches TRBD2 (6 bases). Trimming shortened V by 2 bases and J by 0 bases, and 10 bases separated the two germline ends. This CDR3 is 15 amino acids long. CDR1 is SGHTA and CDR2 is FQGTGA in the germline V gene. CDR3 residues: CASSLVAGNQETQYF. The CDR3 coding sequence is TGTGCCAGCAGCTTAGTTGCGGGGAACCAAGAGACCCAGTACTTC.

In its sample, this clone was seen a few times. This chain links TRBV28 with TRBJ2-1; the D is unclear. The CDR3 length is 14 residues. V lost 7 bases and J lost 5, with 15 bases in between. The V gene's germline CDR1 is MDHEN and CDR2 SYDVKM. CDR3 bases: TGTGCCAGCAAACGTCGTGCGTTCGACAATGAGCAGTTCTTC. Amino acids: CASKRRAFDNEQFF.

V usage is TRBV9 and J usage is TRBJ2-2; D ambiguous. The CDR3 loop spans 14 amino acids. The V gene lost 1 base and the J gene lost 0 bases, with 4 bases spanning the gap. Germline-derived CDR1 and CDR2 are SGDLS and YYNGEE. The DNA for the CDR3 is TGTGCCAGCAGCGTATTCGCGAACACCGGGGAGCTGTTTTTT. Translated, it gives CASSVFANTGELFF. The full variable domain, in which reference TRBV9 and TRBJ2-2 provide the parts outside the CDR3, is DSGVTQTPKHLITATGQRVTLRCSPRSGDLSVYWYQQSLDQGLQFLIQYYNGEERAKGNILERFSAQQFPDLHSELNLSSLELGDSALYFCASSVFANTGELFFGEGSRLTVL.

This chain joins TRBV19 and TRBJ1-5; 10 bases are a match to TRBD1. The CDR3 spans 16 residues. Germline assignment: CDR1 LNHDA and CDR2 SQIVND (reference sequence). The V segment lost 5 bases and the J segment 2 bases; nucleotides outside the gene matches: 6. In DNA, the CDR3 is TGTGCCAGTAGTGGACAGGGGGGTTATGGCAATCAGCCCCAGCATTTT. Translation: CASSGQGGYGNQPQHF.